This TCR beta chain was captured in a study of blood T cell repertoires in COVID-19. Study as a whole: Collection of acute and convalescent COVID-19 samples took place in the United States, Italy and Spain. Nucleic acid was either cDNA or gDNA, and it came from T cells, B-cell-depleted T cells, or PBMCs.

This clone was found many times. J was trimmed by 7 bases and V by 1 base; bases with no gene match: 1. The germline CDR1 and CDR2 sequences are SGHTA and FQGNSA. The CDR3 is made up of 15 amino acids. Authors' methods: The assay estimated nucleated cells by amplifying reference gene primers. Clones were sequenced by immunoSEQ multiplex PCR, and TCRdb holds only the in-frame ones, with some missing. V and J calls and clone size are given by that table; D and trimming were obtained from the DNA. This sample carries 140,000 or so clones, about 80% of them seen once, and the ten largest clones take about 2.9%.

The receptor comes from a woman of 80 years or more with acute or convalescent COVID-19. Sequencing was performed on peripheral blood. The chain carries TRBV7-2 and TRBJ1-6; 10 bases align to TRBD1. The CDR3 loop is CASSLEGQGNSPLHF. CDR3 coding DNA: TGTGCCAGCAGCTTAGAGGGACAGGGGAATTCACCCCTCCACTTT.